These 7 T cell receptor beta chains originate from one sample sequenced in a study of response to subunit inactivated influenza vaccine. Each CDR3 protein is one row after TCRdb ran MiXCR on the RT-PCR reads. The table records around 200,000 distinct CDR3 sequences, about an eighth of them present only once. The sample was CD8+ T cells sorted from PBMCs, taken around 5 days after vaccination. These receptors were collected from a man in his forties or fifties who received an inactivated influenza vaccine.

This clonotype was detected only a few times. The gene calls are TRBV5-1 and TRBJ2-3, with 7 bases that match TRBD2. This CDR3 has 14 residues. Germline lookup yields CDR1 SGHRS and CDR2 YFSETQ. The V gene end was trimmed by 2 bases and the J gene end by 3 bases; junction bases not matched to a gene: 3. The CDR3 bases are TGCGCCAGCAGCTTCCTAGCGGAAACAGATACGCAGTATTTT. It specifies CASSFLAETDTQYF. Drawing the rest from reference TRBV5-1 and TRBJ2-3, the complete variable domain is KAGVTQTPRYLIKTRGQQVTLSCSPISGHRSVSWYQQTPGQGLQFLFEYFSETQRNKGNFPGRFSGRQFSNSRSEMNVSTLELGDSALYLCASSFLAETDTQYFGPGTRLTVL.

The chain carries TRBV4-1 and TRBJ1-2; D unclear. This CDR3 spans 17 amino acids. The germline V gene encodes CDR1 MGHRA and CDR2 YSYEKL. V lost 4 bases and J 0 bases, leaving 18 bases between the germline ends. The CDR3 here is CASSPRGVGDANYGYTF. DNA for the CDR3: TGCGCCAGCAGCCCAAGAGGCGTAGGCGATGCTAACTATGGCTACACCTTC.

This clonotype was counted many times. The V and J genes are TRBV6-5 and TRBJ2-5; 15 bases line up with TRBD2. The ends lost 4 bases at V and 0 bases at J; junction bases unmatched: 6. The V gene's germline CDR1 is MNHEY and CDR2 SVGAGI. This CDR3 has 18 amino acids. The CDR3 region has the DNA TGTGCCAGCAGTTCCCCCGGACTAGCGGGGGGGTACCAAGAGACCCAGTACTTC. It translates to CASSSPGLAGGYQETQYF.

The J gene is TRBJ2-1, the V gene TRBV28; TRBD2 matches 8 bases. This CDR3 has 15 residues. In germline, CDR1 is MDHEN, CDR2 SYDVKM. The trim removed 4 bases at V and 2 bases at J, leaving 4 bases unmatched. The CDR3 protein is CASSSLGLAYNEQFF. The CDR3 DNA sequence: TGTGCCAGCAGTTCCTTGGGACTAGCCTACAATGAGCAGTTCTTC. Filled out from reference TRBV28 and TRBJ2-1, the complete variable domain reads DVKVTQSSRYLVKRTGEKVFLECVQDMDHENMFWYRQDPGLGLRLIYFSYDVKMKEKGDIPEGYSVSREKKERFSLILESASTNQTSMYLCASSSLGLAYNEQFFGPGTRLTVL.

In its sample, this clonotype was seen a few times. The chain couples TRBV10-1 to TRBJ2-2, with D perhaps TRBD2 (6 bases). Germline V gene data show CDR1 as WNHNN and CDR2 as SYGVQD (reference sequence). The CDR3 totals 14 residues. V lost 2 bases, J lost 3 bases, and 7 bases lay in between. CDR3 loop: CASSEASDTGELFF. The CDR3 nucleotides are TGCGCCAGCAGTGAGGCTAGCGACACCGGGGAGCTGTTTTTT.

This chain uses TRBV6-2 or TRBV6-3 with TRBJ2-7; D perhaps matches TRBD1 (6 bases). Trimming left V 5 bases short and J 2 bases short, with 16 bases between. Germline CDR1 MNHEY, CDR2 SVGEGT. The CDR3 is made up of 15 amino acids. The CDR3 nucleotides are TGTGCCAGCAGTCGCCCGACAGGCCCGACCTACGAGCAGTACTTC. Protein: CASSRPTGPTYEQYF.

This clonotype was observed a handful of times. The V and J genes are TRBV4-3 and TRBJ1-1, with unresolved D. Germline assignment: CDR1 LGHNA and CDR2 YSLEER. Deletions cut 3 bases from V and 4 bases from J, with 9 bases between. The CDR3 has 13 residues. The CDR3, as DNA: TGCGCCAGCAGCCATGGCGATGGCACTGAAGCTTTCTTT. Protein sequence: CASSHGDGTEAFF.